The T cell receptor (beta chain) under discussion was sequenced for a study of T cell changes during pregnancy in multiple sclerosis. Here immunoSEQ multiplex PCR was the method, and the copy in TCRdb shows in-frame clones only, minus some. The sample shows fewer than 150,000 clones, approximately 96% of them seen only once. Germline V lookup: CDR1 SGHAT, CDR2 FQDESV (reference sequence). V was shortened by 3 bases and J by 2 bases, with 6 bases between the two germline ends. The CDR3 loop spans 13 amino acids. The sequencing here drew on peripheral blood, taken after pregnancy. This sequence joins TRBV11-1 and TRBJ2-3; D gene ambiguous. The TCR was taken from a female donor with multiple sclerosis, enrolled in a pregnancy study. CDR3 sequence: CASSFADTDTQYF. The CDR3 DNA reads TGTGCCAGCAGCTTTGCGGACACAGATACGCAGTATTTT.